This is a list of T cell receptor beta chains from one sample in a study of molecular identifiers for immune sequencing clone quantification. TCRdb passed the PCR reads through MiXCR, listing each CDR3 protein once. This table has about 12,000 distinct CDR3 sequences, about 17% appearing once. Sequenced input: naive CD8+ T cells from blood, with Jurkat cell RNA spiked in. These receptors came from a human donor in good health. Some libraries in this study had Jurkat cell RNA spiked in. Each CDR3 is given with its conserved first and last residue. Each record gives: clone size, D gene, J gene, V gene, CDR3 protein, CDR3 DNA. A D gene is named only where the DNA matches it firmly. Clone size is shown for a subset of rows, as once, few, many or a class of expanded clone.

few,TRBD1,TRBJ2-5,TRBV7-6,CASSPPGQGTAETQYF,TGTGCCAGCAGCCCACCTGGACAGGGCACAGCGGAGACCCAGTACTTC
many,TRBD2,TRBJ2-2,TRBV13,CASSLVGLAEHVGELFF,TGTGCCAGCAGCTTAGTCGGACTAGCGGAACACGTCGGGGAGCTGTTTTTT
few,.,TRBJ1-2,TRBV5-5,CASSPRTVRSLFGYTF,TGTGCCAGCAGCCCCCGGACAGTACGGTCTTTGTTCGGCTACACCTTC
.,.,TRBJ2-3,TRBV14,CASSPLGVTDTQYF,TGTGCCAGCAGCCCTTTGGGAGTAACAGATACGCAGTATTTT
medium-sized,TRBD2,TRBJ2-7,TRBV20-1,CSADSGSSYEQYF,TGCAGTGCTGATAGCGGGAGCTCCTACGAGCAGTACTTC
many,TRBD1,TRBJ1-1,TRBV23-1,CASSPPGQIRTEAFF,TGCGCCAGCAGTCCACCGGGACAGATAAGGACTGAAGCTTTCTTT
many,.,TRBJ1-1,TRBV30,CAWSKGTANTEAFF,TGTGCCTGGAGTAAAGGGACTGCGAACACTGAAGCTTTCTTT
few,TRBD2,TRBJ2-1,TRBV18,CASSPRAGGWNEQFF,TGTGCCAGCTCACCACGTGCGGGAGGTTGGAATGAGCAGTTCTTC
few,TRBD1,TRBJ1-2,TRBV12-3/TRBV12-4,CASSWGTVGGYTF,TGTGCCAGCAGTTGGGGGACAGTCGGTGGCTACACCTTC
many,.,TRBJ2-5,TRBV19,CASSIAGGIETQYF,TGTGCCAGTAGTATAGCTGGGGGGATAGAGACCCAGTACTTC
medium-sized,.,TRBJ2-2,TRBV20-1,CSAPNPFMENTGELFF,TGCAGTGCACCGAATCCCTTTATGGAGAACACCGGGGAGCTGTTTTTT
medium-sized,TRBD2,TRBJ2-3,TRBV12-3/TRBV12-4,CASSGGTSGTDTQYF,TGTGCCAGCAGTGGAGGGACTAGCGGCACAGATACGCAGTATTTT
medium-sized,.,TRBJ1-5,TRBV7-8,CASSLLSSGAFDQPQHF,TGTGCCAGCAGCTTACTCTCGTCAGGGGCATTCGATCAGCCCCAGCATTTT
many,TRBD2,TRBJ2-3,TRBV20-1,CSAQRLTGGPDTQYF,TGCAGTGCCCAAAGGTTGACGGGAGGGCCCGATACGCAGTATTTT
few,.,TRBJ1-2,TRBV12-3/TRBV12-4,CASSVSNYGYTF,TGTGCCAGCAGTGTCAGTAACTATGGCTACACCTTC
medium-sized,TRBD2,TRBJ2-7,TRBV4-1,CASSQDGPGLDNEQYF,TGCGCCAGCAGCCAAGATGGTCCGGGACTAGATAACGAGCAGTACTTC
many,TRBD2,TRBJ2-7,TRBV5-4,CASSLMSGRLLYF,TGTGCCAGCAGCTTGATGAGCGGGAGGTTGCTGTACTTC
.,TRBD1,TRBJ2-7,TRBV27,CASSAGTGIHEQYF,TGTGCCAGCAGTGCCGGGACAGGGATTCACGAGCAGTACTTC
medium-sized,.,TRBJ1-2,TRBV4-3,CASTAWQGKVGANYGYTF,TGCGCCAGCACCGCATGGCAGGGTAAAGTAGGAGCTAACTATGGCTACACCTTC
many,.,TRBJ2-2,TRBV15,CATSRTSGELFF,TGTGCCACCAGCAGAACTTCCGGGGAGCTGTTTTTT
few,TRBD2,TRBJ2-7,TRBV20-1,CSAREEAGGLYEQYF,TGCAGTGCTAGAGAGGAAGCGGGAGGGCTTTACGAGCAGTACTTC
medium-sized,.,TRBJ2-7,TRBV30,CAWSGGGTYEQYF,TGTGCCTGGAGTGGTGGCGGGACCTACGAGCAGTACTTC
medium-sized,.,TRBJ2-7,TRBV20-1,CSARSSGTLYEQYF,TGCAGTGCTCGATCATCCGGGACTCTCTACGAGCAGTACTTC
medium-sized,.,TRBJ2-3,TRBV4-1,CASSQGSAPGDTQYF,TGCGCCAGCAGCCAAGGTAGTGCCCCGGGAGATACGCAGTATTTT
medium-sized,TRBD1,TRBJ2-7,TRBV29-1,CSVEDRDSYEQYF,TGCAGCGTTGAAGATCGGGACAGCTACGAGCAGTACTTC
few,TRBD2,TRBJ2-1,TRBV11-3,CASSRRAGSAEQFF,TGTGCCAGCAGTCGAAGAGCGGGATCGGCTGAGCAGTTCTTC
medium-sized,.,TRBJ2-1,TRBV29-1,CSVEDPLRGGPYNEQFF,TGCAGCGTTGAAGATCCCCTTAGGGGCGGACCTTACAATGAGCAGTTCTTC
many,.,TRBJ2-5,TRBV7-9,CASSFLAETQYF,TGTGCCAGCAGCTTCCTGGCAGAGACCCAGTACTTC
many,.,TRBJ2-7,TRBV6-2/TRBV6-3,CATLDTTRGYEQYF,TGTGCCACGTTGGACACTACTCGGGGCTACGAGCAGTACTTC
medium-sized,.,TRBJ2-6,TRBV6-5,CASSLSGSGANVLTF,TGTGCCAGCAGTTTATCGGGCTCTGGGGCCAACGTCCTGACTTTC
many,.,TRBJ1-3,TRBV11-2,CASSLAPGAEEDTIYF,TGTGCCAGCAGCTTAGCTCCGGGGGCTGAAGAAGACACCATATATTTT
medium-sized,.,TRBJ2-4,TRBV21-1,CASRCIEGEAKNIQYF,TGTGCCAGCAGATGCATCGAGGGAGAAGCCAAAAACATTCAGTACTTC
.,TRBD1,TRBJ1-2,TRBV12-3/TRBV12-4,CASRGQGAGYTF,TGTGCCAGTAGGGGACAGGGGGCTGGCTACACCTTC
medium-sized,.,TRBJ2-3,TRBV7-9,CASSLYVADTQYF,TGTGCCAGCAGCTTATACGTTGCAGATACGCAGTATTTT
many,.,TRBJ1-2,TRBV7-9,CASSSTPPYRADGYTF,TGTGCCAGCAGCTCAACGCCCCCCTACAGGGCCGATGGCTACACCTTC
.,.,TRBJ2-3,TRBV24-1,CATSEPIEQGTVWTQSTDTQYF,TGTGCCACCAGTGAACCAATTGAACAGGGAACGGTATGGACTCAAAGCACAGATACGCAGTATTTT
few,.,TRBJ2-5,TRBV11-2,CASNLGPLAQETQYF,TGTGCCAGCAACTTAGGGCCCTTGGCACAAGAGACCCAGTACTTC
many,.,TRBJ2-5,TRBV2,CASREGGTYLLAKQETQYF,TGTGCCAGCAGGGAGGGTGGGACTTACCTCCTAGCGAAACAAGAGACCCAGTACTTC
many,TRBD2,TRBJ2-1,TRBV6-2/TRBV6-3,CASSYQGLAGQQFF,TGTGCCAGCAGTTACCAGGGACTAGCGGGGCAGCAGTTCTTC
many,.,TRBJ2-6,TRBV12-3/TRBV12-4,CASSLARATSGANVLTF,TGTGCCAGCAGTTTGGCACGCGCAACCTCTGGGGCCAACGTCCTGACTTTC
medium-sized,.,TRBJ2-7,TRBV10-2,CASTETVTYEQYF,TGCGCCAGCACCGAGACTGTTACCTACGAGCAGTACTTC
many,TRBD1,TRBJ2-3,TRBV12-3/TRBV12-4,CASSLALTGETDTQYF,TGTGCCAGCAGTTTAGCTCTTACAGGGGAAACAGATACGCAGTATTTT
medium-sized,.,TRBJ2-7,TRBV4-1,CASSPSEGRVYEQYF,TGCGCCAGCAGTCCTAGCGAGGGACGGGTCTACGAGCAGTACTTC
many,TRBD2,TRBJ2-1,TRBV29-1,CSPEVAGTPYNEQFF,TGCAGCCCTGAGGTAGCGGGAACGCCCTACAATGAGCAGTTCTTC
.,.,TRBJ2-7,TRBV4-3,CASSQGAGVSYEQYF,TGCGCCAGCAGCCAAGGGGCAGGGGTATCCTACGAGCAGTACTTC
many,TRBD2,TRBJ2-7,TRBV7-9,CASSNSGSGHEQYF,TGTGCCAGCAGCAATAGCGGGAGTGGCCACGAGCAGTACTTC
medium-sized,.,TRBJ2-3,TRBV5-1,CASSSLDGDTQYF,TGCGCCAGCAGCTCCCTTGACGGCGATACGCAGTATTTT
many,.,TRBJ1-6,TRBV4-1,CASSQDHIKGVSIGSPLHF,TGCGCCAGCAGCCAAGATCATATAAAGGGGGTCTCGATCGGCTCACCCCTCCACTTT
many,.,TRBJ2-1,TRBV12-3/TRBV12-4,CASSAPLAGEQFF,TGTGCCAGTTCCGCCCCCCTAGCCGGTGAGCAGTTCTTC
.,.,TRBJ1-5,TRBV23-1,CASSPVGGLAFPDTQHF,TGCGCCAGCAGCCCAGTCGGGGGACTAGCTTTCCCAGATACGCAGCATTTT
many,.,TRBJ2-2,TRBV12-3/TRBV12-4,CASRTGNTGELFF,TGTGCCAGCAGGACAGGAAACACCGGGGAGCTGTTTTTT